A selection of T cell receptor beta chains follows, all from one sample in a study of T cell changes during pregnancy in multiple sclerosis. Measured with immunoSEQ multiplex PCR; TCRdb has only the in-frame clones, and not every one. The table includes approximately 66,000 clones, over 75% detected once. This sample comprised CD8+ T cells from peripheral blood mononuclear cells, obtained before pregnancy. These receptors all come from a female donor with multiple sclerosis, enrolled in a pregnancy study. Both conserved end residues are part of each CDR3. Fields, in order: clone size, V gene, D gene, J gene, CDR3 protein, CDR3 DNA. The D gene is left open where the match is weak. A row's size may be missing; if present it is once, few, many or a size class.

-,TRBV9,-,TRBJ1-2,CASSSSLNSPPYTF,TGTGCCAGCAGCTCGAGCCTTAACAGCCCGCCTTACACCTTC
-,TRBV6-1,-,TRBJ1-3,CASSARAEGLGNTIYF,TGTGCCAGCAGTGCGAGGGCGGAGGGACTTGGAAACACCATATATTTT
once,TRBV2,-,TRBJ2-5,CASWAGKETQYF,TGTGCCAGCTGGGCGGGGAAAGAGACCCAGTACTTC
-,TRBV5-6,-,TRBJ1-2,CASSQPTGVYTF,TGTGCCAGCAGCCAACCGACAGGCGTCTACACCTTC
-,TRBV9,-,TRBJ1-2,CASSVVRGGYTF,TGTGCCAGCAGCGTAGTAAGGGGCGGCTACACCTTC
once,TRBV7-3,-,TRBJ2-2,CASSSIPGELFF,TGTGCCAGCAGCTCCATCCCCGGGGAGCTGTTTTTT
-,TRBV18,-,TRBJ1-2,CASEQGDGYTF,TGTGCCAGCGAACAGGGAGATGGCTACACCTTC
-,TRBV4-1,-,TRBJ1-5,CASSQDRDGGNQPQHF,TGCGCCAGCAGCCAAGACAGGGATGGGGGCAATCAGCCCCAGCATTTT
-,TRBV9,TRBD1,TRBJ2-1,CASSVELQGAATYNEQFF,TGTGCCAGCAGCGTCGAATTACAGGGGGCAGCAACCTACAATGAGCAGTTCTTC
-,TRBV13,TRBD1,TRBJ1-5,CASSLGQGSLPQHF,TGTGCCAGCAGCTTGGGACAGGGGAGTTTACCCCAGCATTTT
-,TRBV5-6,TRBD1,TRBJ1-1,CASSLADRAAFF,TGTGCCAGCAGCTTGGCGGACAGGGCAGCTTTCTTT
-,TRBV5-1,TRBD2,TRBJ2-1,CASSFPEETSAWPYEQFF,TGCGCCAGCAGCTTCCCAGAGGAAACTAGCGCGTGGCCGTATGAGCAGTTCTTC
-,TRBV6-5,-,TRBJ1-1,CASSYGSGSSTEAFF,TGTGCCAGCAGTTACGGCTCAGGGTCCAGCACTGAAGCTTTCTTT
-,TRBV4-1,TRBD2,TRBJ2-3,CASSQAFRAGADTQYF,TGCGCCAGCAGCCAAGCGTTCCGAGCGGGGGCAGATACGCAGTATTTT
-,TRBV6-4,TRBD2,TRBJ2-3,CASSEGLADSTDTQYF,TGTGCCAGCAGTGAGGGACTAGCGGACAGCACAGATACGCAGTATTTT
-,TRBV19,TRBD2,TRBJ2-1,CASSSSGGANEQFF,TGTGCCAGTAGTTCTAGCGGGGGGGCAAATGAGCAGTTCTTC
once,TRBV13,-,TRBJ1-2,CASPNPRETYGYTF,TGTGCCAGCCCCAATCCCCGGGAGACCTATGGCTACACCTTC
-,TRBV27,TRBD2,TRBJ2-7,CASSFSGGEQYF,TGTGCCAGCAGTTTCTCGGGGGGCGAGCAGTACTTC
-,TRBV21-1,-,TRBJ1-1,CASSAWGAHTGGDTEAFF,TGTGCCAGCAGCGCCTGGGGGGCCCACACAGGGGGGGACACTGAAGCTTTCTTT
-,TRBV27,-,TRBJ1-2,CASSPRGFGGYTF,TGTGCCAGCAGTCCCCGAGGGTTTGGTGGCTACACCTTC
-,TRBV14,TRBD1,TRBJ1-2,CASSQGGGGGYTF,TGTGCCAGCAGCCAAGGAGGGGGCGGTGGCTACACCTTC
-,TRBV19,TRBD1,TRBJ1-5,CASSTTGESNQPQHF,TGTGCCAGTAGTACCACAGGGGAGAGCAATCAGCCCCAGCATTTT
-,TRBV7-2,TRBD2,TRBJ2-5,CASTRERGYGETQYF,TGTGCCAGCACCCGGGAGCGGGGGTACGGGGAGACCCAGTACTTC
-,TRBV6-6,-,TRBJ2-7,CASSSGPPGEQYF,TGTGCCAGCAGTTCTGGGCCGCCGGGGGAGCAGTACTTC
-,TRBV7-2,-,TRBJ2-7,CASSFPQNEQYF,TGTGCCAGCAGCTTCCCACAGAATGAGCAGTACTTC
-,TRBV27,TRBD1,TRBJ2-7,CASSPGQGQTYEQYF,TGTGCCAGCAGTCCCGGACAGGGGCAAACCTACGAGCAGTACTTC
few,TRBV27,-,TRBJ1-5,CASSLYNSNQPQHF,TGTGCCAGCAGTTTATACAACAGCAATCAGCCCCAGCATTTT
-,TRBV6-1,TRBD1,TRBJ2-1,CASSDFGQGFEQFF,TGTGCCAGCAGTGACTTCGGACAGGGCTTTGAGCAGTTCTTC
once,TRBV6-5,TRBD1,TRBJ2-3,CASSPFGTETDTQYF,TGTGCCAGCAGTCCGTTCGGGACAGAAACAGATACGCAGTATTTT
-,TRBV4-1,-,TRBJ2-5,CASSQGDLEIETQYF,TGCGCCAGCAGCCAAGGAGATTTGGAGATAGAGACCCAGTACTTC
few,TRBV4-1,-,TRBJ1-2,CASSQVGGAGGYTF,TGCGCCAGCAGCCAAGTAGGGGGGGCAGGTGGCTACACCTTC
-,TRBV29-1,TRBD1,TRBJ2-1,CSVYTAARDRVYEQFF,TGCAGCGTCTATACCGCCGCTCGGGACAGGGTCTATGAGCAGTTCTTC
-,TRBV13,-,TRBJ2-1,CASSPRGNNEQFF,TGTGCCAGCAGCCCCCGGGGTAACAATGAGCAGTTCTTC
once,TRBV9,-,TRBJ2-7,CASSLPSYEQYF,TGTGCCAGCAGCCTCCCCTCCTACGAGCAGTACTTC
-,TRBV29-1,-,TRBJ1-3,CSVEVDPQDSGNTIYF,TGCAGCGTTGAAGTGGACCCACAGGATTCTGGAAACACCATATATTTT
once,TRBV7-6,TRBD1,TRBJ2-2,CASSLFGTAGELFF,TGTGCCAGCAGCTTATTTGGGACAGCCGGGGAGCTGTTTTTT
-,TRBV29-1,-,TRBJ1-1,CSVGTVATEAFF,TGCAGCGTTGGAACAGTTGCCACTGAAGCTTTCTTT
-,TRBV27,-,TRBJ1-2,CASSLSWPGGYTF,TGTGCCAGCAGTTTATCCTGGCCGGGGGGCTACACCTTC
-,TRBV6-5,-,TRBJ1-1,CASSSPRGNTEAFF,TGTGCCAGCAGTTCTCCAAGGGGTAACACTGAAGCTTTCTTT
-,TRBV9,-,TRBJ2-1,CASSVVSAGPNEQFF,TGTGCCAGCAGCGTAGTTAGCGCGGGTCCTAATGAGCAGTTCTTC
-,TRBV5-6,-,TRBJ2-1,CASSLQAHNEQFF,TGTGCCAGCAGTTTACAGGCTCACAATGAGCAGTTCTTC
-,TRBV9,-,TRBJ1-4,CASSAGGGTNEKLFF,TGTGCCAGCAGCGCCGGGGGGGGAACTAATGAAAAACTGTTTTTT
few,TRBV23-1,-,TRBJ1-1,CASWKGSGTPRMNTEAFF,TGCGCCAGCTGGAAGGGTTCCGGGACACCCCGGATGAACACTGAAGCTTTCTTT
-,TRBV4-1,TRBD1,TRBJ2-2,CASSQEQGYTGELFF,TGCGCCAGCAGCCAAGAACAGGGGTACACCGGGGAGCTGTTTTTT
-,TRBV2,TRBD1,TRBJ2-7,CASSEGGGQGHVHF,TGTGCCAGCAGTGAAGGGGGAGGACAGGGACACGTGCACTTC